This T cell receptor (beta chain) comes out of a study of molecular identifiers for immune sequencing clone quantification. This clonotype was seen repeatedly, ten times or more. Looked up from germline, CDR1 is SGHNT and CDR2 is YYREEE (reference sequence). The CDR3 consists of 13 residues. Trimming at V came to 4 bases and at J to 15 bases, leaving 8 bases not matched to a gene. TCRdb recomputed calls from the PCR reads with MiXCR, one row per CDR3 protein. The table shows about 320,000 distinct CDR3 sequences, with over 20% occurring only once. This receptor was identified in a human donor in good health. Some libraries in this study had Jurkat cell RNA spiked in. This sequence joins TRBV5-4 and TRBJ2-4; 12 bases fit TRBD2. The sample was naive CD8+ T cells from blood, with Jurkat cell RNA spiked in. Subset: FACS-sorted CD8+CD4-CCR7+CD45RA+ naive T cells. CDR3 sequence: CASSHRTSGVSYF. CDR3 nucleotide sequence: TGTGCCAGCAGCCACAGGACTAGCGGGGTCTCGTACTTC.